The 20 T cell receptor beta chains below come from one sample, sequenced in a study of blood T cell repertoires in COVID-19 (dated by TCRdb to 2018 to 2020). Library preparation used the immunoSEQ multiplex PCR assay. TCRdb took over this immuneACCESS table, retaining in-frame rearrangements with V and J assigned. Such tables are incomplete; in checked studies, under half of the missing clones stem from an unresolved V gene, and the remainder is unexplained. This sample comprises 150,000 to 200,000 clones, more than 75% of them detected only once. Jointly, the top ten make up about 4.2% of the sample. The sequenced sample was peripheral blood. The source is a human donor in a cohort sampled during active COVID-19.

The chain links TRBV2 to TRBJ2-3, with D maybe TRBD2 (5 bases). The V gene's germline CDR1 is SNHLY and CDR2 FYNNEI. The CDR3 is 14 residues long. The V and J ends lost 5 bases and 2 bases respectively, with 11 bases between them. The CDR3 reads CASSNPGITDTQYF. CDR3 nucleotides: TGTGCCAGCAGTAACCCGGGGATCACAGATACGCAGTATTTT.

A remark on this clone: The germline gene is not matched at one end of the junction; a read error may be the cause. The gene calls are TRBV5-4 and TRBJ2-2, with D possibly TRBD1 on 5 matching bases. Germline V CDR1 and CDR2: SGHNT, YYREEE (reference sequence). The CDR3 totals 14 residues. CDR3 in DNA: TGTGCCAGCAGCTTGGGGGTTGGGGCCGGCGAGCTGTTTTTT. Residues: CASSLGVGAGELFF.

CDR3 sequence reads: CASSPEPGAGTEAFF. For the CDR3, the DNA is TGCGCCAGCAGCCCCGAACCAGGGGCGGGCACTGAAGCTTTCTTT. The chain couples TRBV5-1 to TRBJ1-1, with a possible D match to TRBD1 (6 bases). Trimming cost V 4 bases and J 4 bases, with 17 bases left between them. Germline CDR1 reads SGHRS; CDR2 reads YFSETQ. This CDR3 region has 15 residues. The whole variable domain, filled in from reference TRBV5-1 and TRBJ1-1, reads KAGVTQTPRYLIKTRGQQVTLSCSPISGHRSVSWYQQTPGQGLQFLFEYFSETQRNKGNFPGRFSGRQFSNSRSEMNVSTLELGDSALYLCASSPEPGAGTEAFFGQGTRLTVV.

The V and J genes are TRBV28 and TRBJ1-2; 7 bases fit TRBD1. This CDR3 contains 14 residues. Trimming took 4 bases from V and 2 from J; bases not matched to a gene: 4. Germline V gives CDR1 MDHEN, CDR2 SYDVKM. In nucleotides, the CDR3 is TGTGCCAGCAGTTCAGGGGGACAGAACTATGGCTACACCTTC. The encoded protein is CASSSGGQNYGYTF.

The rearrangement links TRBV4-2 to TRBJ2-2; no definite D call. The germline V gene encodes CDR1 LGHNA and CDR2 YNFKEQ. With 4 bases removed from V and 6 bases from J, the gap between germline ends came to 12 bases. CDR3 length equals 14 residues. CDR3 sequence reads: CASSRPSSSGELFF. The CDR3, as DNA: TGTGCCAGCAGCCGACCCAGTAGCTCCGGGGAGCTGTTTTTT.

The rearrangement uses TRBV27 and TRBJ1-1; weak D call: TRBD1 (6 bases). V was cut by 3 bases and J by 5 bases, with 13 bases left in between. CDR3 size: 14 residues. The germline V gene encodes CDR1 MNHEY and CDR2 SMNVEV (reference sequence). The CDR3 DNA reads TGTGCCAGCAGTTTGGGGGGGAGGGGGACTGAAGCTTTCTTT. Translating it yields CASSLGGRGTEAFF.

The gene calls are TRBV19 and TRBJ2-1, with 9 positions matching TRBD1. The length of the CDR3 is 13 residues. In germline, CDR1 is LNHDA, CDR2 SQIVND (reference sequence). V lost 10 bases and J lost 4; bases outside the gene matches: 5. The CDR3 sequence is CATHGQGYNEQFF. As DNA, the CDR3 is TGTGCCACCCATGGACAGGGGTACAATGAGCAGTTCTTC.

The V gene is TRBV20-1, the J gene TRBJ1-1; D possibly corresponds to TRBD1 (5 bases). CDR3 size: 14 residues. Trimming took off 3 bases at V and 0 bases at J, with 11 bases between the two ends. Germline V gene data show CDR1 as DFQATT and CDR2 as SNEGSKA (reference sequence). The DNA of the CDR3 is TGCAGTGCTAGTACAGGTTTCATGAACACTGAAGCTTTCTTT. Protein: CSASTGFMNTEAFF.

V and J are TRBV4-1 and TRBJ2-1; D call uncertain. Germline loops: CDR1 MGHRA, CDR2 YSYEKL. The CDR3 is made up of 15 amino acids. V lost 1 base and J lost 6, with 13 bases in between. The CDR3 region has the DNA TGCGCCAGCAGCCAAGCTCAGACAATGGCCAATGAGCAGTTCTTC. It specifies CASSQAQTMANEQFF.

The rearrangement uses TRBV14 and TRBJ2-7, with 9 positions matching TRBD1. Germline CDR1 SGHDN, CDR2 FVKESK. After removal of 2 bases from V and 2 bases from J, the junction contained 4 bases not matched to a gene. CDR3 length: 15 residues. The CDR3 DNA is TGTGCCAGCAGCCAAACCGGGACAGGGACCTACGAGCAGTACTTC. It yields the protein CASSQTGTGTYEQYF.

The chain recombines TRBV5-4 with TRBJ1-6; the D is unclear. The CDR3 is made up of 15 amino acids. Per germline, CDR1 SGHNT and CDR2 YYREEE (reference sequence). V lost 0 bases and J lost 8, with 12 bases in between. CDR3 residues: CASSLEGGRDSPLHF. CDR3 nucleotide sequence: TGTGCCAGCAGCTTGGAGGGAGGCCGTGATTCACCCCTCCACTTT.

This clone was observed a handful of times. The chain is built from TRBV10-1 and TRBJ2-1; 7 bases are a match to TRBD1. The CDR3 spans 15 residues. Germline loops: CDR1 WNHNN, CDR2 SYGVQD (reference sequence). V lost 5 bases to trimming and J lost 5 bases; unmatched junction nucleotides: 9. The CDR3 DNA is TGCGCCAGCAGTCGGACAGGTCTCCCTAACAATGAGCAGTTCTTC. This encodes CASSRTGLPNNEQFF.

The rearrangement joins TRBV19 to TRBJ1-1; 7 nucleotides agree with TRBD1. With 4 bases clipped from V and 1 base from J, the junction kept 9 bases outside the gene matches. This CDR3 has 16 residues. The V gene's germline CDR1 is LNHDA and CDR2 SQIVND (reference sequence). The CDR3: CASSRDRVGWNTEAFF. The DNA for the CDR3 is TGTGCCAGTAGTAGAGACAGGGTGGGATGGAACACTGAAGCTTTCTTT.

The chain is built from TRBV5-1 and TRBJ2-3; D ambiguous. Germline V lookup: CDR1 SGHRS, CDR2 YFSETQ. The CDR3 has 15 residues. V lost 1 base to trimming and J lost 0 bases, with 9 bases between them. In nucleotides, the CDR3 is TGCGCCAGCAGCTTGCAGCGTAGGAGCACAGATACGCAGTATTTT. This codes for CASSLQRRSTDTQYF.

The chain is built from TRBV29-1 and TRBJ2-1, with 11 bases lining up with TRBD2. The CDR3 loop spans 15 amino acids. Germline lookup yields CDR1 SQVTM and CDR2 ANQGSEA. The V and J ends lost 6 bases and 0 bases, in that order; junction bases with no gene match: 4. CDR3 DNA sequence: TGCAGCGTAAAGCTAGCGGGGGGCTCCTACAATGAGCAGTTCTTC. Translation gives CSVKLAGGSYNEQFF.

The gene calls are TRBV6-2 or TRBV6-3 and TRBJ1-1; no reliable D call. The CDR3 has 12 residues. The germline CDR1 and CDR2 sequences are MNHEY and SVGEGT. Trimming removed 2 bases from V and 10 bases from J, with 11 bases in between. The CDR3 coding sequence is TGTGCCAGCAGTTACGGAATCGGAGGAGCTTTCTTT. Protein: CASSYGIGGAFF.

V gene TRBV5-1 combines with J gene TRBJ1-6, with TRBD1 matching 10 bases. Per germline, CDR1 SGHRS and CDR2 YFSETQ. CDR3 size: 14 residues. Losses at the gene ends were 3 bases for V and 10 bases for J; bases not matched to a gene: 4. This CDR3 is CASSSTGGMSPLHF. The CDR3 DNA sequence: TGCGCCAGCAGCTCGACAGGGGGCATGTCACCCCTCCACTTT.

This clone was seen a single time. This chain links TRBV5-1 with TRBJ2-5, with TRBD1 identical over 9 bases. CDR1 is SGHRS, CDR2 YFSETQ, per germline. CDR3 length equals 15 residues. The trim removed 4 bases at V and 3 bases at J, leaving 7 bases unmatched. CDR3 nucleotides: TGCGCCAGCAGCCGCACAGGGACAGGGAAAGAGACCCAGTACTTC. Translated: CASSRTGTGKETQYF.

The genes are TRBV9 and TRBJ2-7; 10 nucleotides agree with TRBD2. The germline CDR1 and CDR2 sequences are SGDLS and YYNGEE. The J segment lost 6 bases and the V segment lost 2 bases, leaving 5 bases of the junction unmatched. The CDR3 runs 14 residues. CDR3 nucleotides: TGTGCCAGCAGCGTCGACCCTAGCGGGGGCGAGCAGTACTTC. Encoded protein: CASSVDPSGGEQYF.

This sequence joins TRBV4-1 and TRBJ2-6; weak D call: TRBD1 (6 bases). Germline-derived CDR1 and CDR2 are MGHRA and YSYEKL. The V end was cut by 0 bases, the J end by 0 bases, with 9 bases between. The CDR3 consists of 17 residues. In DNA, the CDR3 is TGCGCCAGCAGCCAAGAGGGGGCGCCCTCTGGGGCCAACGTCCTGACTTTC. This sequence encodes CASSQEGAPSGANVLTF.